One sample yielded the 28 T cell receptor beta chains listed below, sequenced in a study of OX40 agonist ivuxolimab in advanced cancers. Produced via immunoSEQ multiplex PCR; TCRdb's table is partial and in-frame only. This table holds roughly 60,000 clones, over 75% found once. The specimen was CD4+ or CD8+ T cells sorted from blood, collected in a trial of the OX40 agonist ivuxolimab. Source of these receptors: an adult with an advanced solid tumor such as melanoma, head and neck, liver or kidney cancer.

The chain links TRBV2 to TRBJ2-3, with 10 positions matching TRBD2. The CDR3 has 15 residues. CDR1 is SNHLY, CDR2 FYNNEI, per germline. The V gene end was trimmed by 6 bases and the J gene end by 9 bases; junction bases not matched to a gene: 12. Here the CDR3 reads CASRGAGGPRTTQYF. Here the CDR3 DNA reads TGTGCCAGCAGGGGAGCGGGAGGGCCCCGAACCACGCAGTATTTT.

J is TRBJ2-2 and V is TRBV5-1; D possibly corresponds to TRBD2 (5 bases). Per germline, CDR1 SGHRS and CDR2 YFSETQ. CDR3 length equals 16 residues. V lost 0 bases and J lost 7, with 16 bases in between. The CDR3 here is CASSLATVARGGELFF. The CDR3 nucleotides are TGCGCCAGCAGCTTGGCCACTGTTGCTCGGGGCGGGGAGCTGTTTTTT.

The chain's CDR3 is CASSLIGLSQYF. The CDR3 nucleotides are TGTGCCAGCAGTTTGATAGGGCTGTCCCAGTACTTC. The V gene is TRBV28, the J gene TRBJ2-5; D not certain. The CDR3 runs 12 residues. The V gene lost 3 bases and the J gene lost 9 bases, with 11 bases spanning the gap. Germline V gene data show CDR1 as MDHEN and CDR2 as SYDVKM.

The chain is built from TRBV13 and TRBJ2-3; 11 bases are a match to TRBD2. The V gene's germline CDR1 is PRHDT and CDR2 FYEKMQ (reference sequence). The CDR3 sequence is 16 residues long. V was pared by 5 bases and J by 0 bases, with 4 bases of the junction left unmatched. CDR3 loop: CASSSRTSGSTDTQYF. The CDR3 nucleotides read TGTGCCAGCAGCAGTAGGACTAGCGGGAGCACAGATACGCAGTATTTT.

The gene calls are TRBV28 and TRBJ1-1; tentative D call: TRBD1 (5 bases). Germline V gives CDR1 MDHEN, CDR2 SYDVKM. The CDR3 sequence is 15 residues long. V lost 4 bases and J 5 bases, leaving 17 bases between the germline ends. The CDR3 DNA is TGTGCCAGCAGTTCCGGTCGAGGGGCGAGAACTGAAGCTTTCTTT. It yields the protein CASSSGRGARTEAFF.

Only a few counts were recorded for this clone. The CDR3 DNA reads TGCGCCAGCAGCTTGGCCAATCCCGGAGACACTGAAGCTTTCTTT. Translated: CASSLANPGDTEAFF. This rearrangement joins TRBV5-1 to TRBJ1-1; D is uncertain. The CDR3 length is 15 residues. Germline V gene data show CDR1 as SGHRS and CDR2 as YFSETQ. The V and J ends lost 0 bases and 3 bases respectively, with 12 bases between them.

CDR3 in amino acids: CASSLRAQPQHF. The CDR3 nucleotides are TGTGCCAGCAGTCTAAGGGCCCAGCCCCAGCATTTT. V gene TRBV7-2 combines with J gene TRBJ1-5; D is uncertain. V was trimmed by 6 bases and J by 7 bases, leaving 10 bases between them. CDR1 and CDR2 from the germline V gene are SGHTA and FQGNSA. This CDR3 has 12 amino acids.

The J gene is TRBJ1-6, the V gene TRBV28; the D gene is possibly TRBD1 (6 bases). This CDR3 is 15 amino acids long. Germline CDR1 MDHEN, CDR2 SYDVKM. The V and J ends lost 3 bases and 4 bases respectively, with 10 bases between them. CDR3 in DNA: TGTGCCAGCAGTTTGCCGACAGGATATAATTCACCCCTCCACTTT. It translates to CASSLPTGYNSPLHF. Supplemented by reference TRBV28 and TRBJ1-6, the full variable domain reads DVKVTQSSRYLVKRTGEKVFLECVQDMDHENMFWYRQDPGLGLRLIYFSYDVKMKEKGDIPEGYSVSREKKERFSLILESASTNQTSMYLCASSLPTGYNSPLHFGNGTRLTVT.

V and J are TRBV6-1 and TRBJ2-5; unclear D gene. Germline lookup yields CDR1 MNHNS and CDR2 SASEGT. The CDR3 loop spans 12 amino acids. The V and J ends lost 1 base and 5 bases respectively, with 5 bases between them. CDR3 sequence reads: CASSEVLETQYF. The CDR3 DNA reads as TGTGCCAGCAGTGAAGTTTTGGAGACCCAGTACTTC.

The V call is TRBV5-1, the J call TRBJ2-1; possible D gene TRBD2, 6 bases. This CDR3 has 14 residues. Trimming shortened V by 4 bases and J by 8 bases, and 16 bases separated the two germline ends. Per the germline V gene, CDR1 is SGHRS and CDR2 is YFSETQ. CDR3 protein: CASSIGRDFDEQFF. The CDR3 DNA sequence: TGCGCCAGCAGCATTGGCAGGGACTTTGATGAGCAGTTCTTC. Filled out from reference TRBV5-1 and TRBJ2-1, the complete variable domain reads KAGVTQTPRYLIKTRGQQVTLSCSPISGHRSVSWYQQTPGQGLQFLFEYFSETQRNKGNFPGRFSGRQFSNSRSEMNVSTLELGDSALYLCASSIGRDFDEQFFGPGTRLTVL.

CDR3 nucleotides: TGTGCCAGTAGTATATCGGATATGAACACTGAAGCTTTCTTT. Translation: CASSISDMNTEAFF. The genes are TRBV19 and TRBJ1-1; no clear D gene. CDR3 length equals 14 residues. V lost 2 bases to trimming and J lost 0 bases, with 7 bases between them. The germline V gene has CDR1 LNHDA and CDR2 SQIVND (reference sequence).

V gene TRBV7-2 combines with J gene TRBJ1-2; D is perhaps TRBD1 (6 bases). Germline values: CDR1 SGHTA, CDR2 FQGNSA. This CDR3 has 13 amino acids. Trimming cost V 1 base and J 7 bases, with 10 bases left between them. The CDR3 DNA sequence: TGTGCCAGCAGCTTAGTACAGGGTTCTGGCTACACCTTC. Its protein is CASSLVQGSGYTF.

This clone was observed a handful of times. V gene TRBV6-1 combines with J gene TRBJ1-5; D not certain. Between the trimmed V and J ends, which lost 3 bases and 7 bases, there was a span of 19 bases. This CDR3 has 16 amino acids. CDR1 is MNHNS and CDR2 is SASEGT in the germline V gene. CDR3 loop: CASSEDDNSGGQPQHF. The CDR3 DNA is TGTGCCAGCAGTGAGGACGACAACTCCGGTGGACAGCCCCAGCATTTT.

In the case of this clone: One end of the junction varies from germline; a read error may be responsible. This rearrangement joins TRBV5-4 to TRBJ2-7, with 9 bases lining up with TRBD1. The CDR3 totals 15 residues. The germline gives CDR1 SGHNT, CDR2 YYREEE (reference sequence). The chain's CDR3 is CASSLDRGSTYEQYF. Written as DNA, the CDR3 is TGTGCCAGCAGTTTGGACAGGGGCTCCACCTACGAGCAGTACTTC.

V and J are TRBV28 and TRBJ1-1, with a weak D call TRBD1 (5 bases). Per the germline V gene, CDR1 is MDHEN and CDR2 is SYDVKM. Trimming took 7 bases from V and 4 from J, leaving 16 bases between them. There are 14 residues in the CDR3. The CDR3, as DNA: TGTGCCAGCACCGTCCCCCGGGGGACCACTGAAGCTTTCTTT. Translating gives CASTVPRGTTEAFF.

The CDR3 sequence is CASSLASGQGVRSETQYF. As DNA, the CDR3 is TGTGCCAGCAGTTTAGCGTCAGGACAGGGTGTTCGGTCGGAGACCCAGTACTTC. The chain links TRBV28 to TRBJ2-5; 8 positions match TRBD1. V dropped 2 bases and J dropped 5; count of bases not matched to a gene: 16. Germline V gene data show CDR1 as MDHEN and CDR2 as SYDVKM. The CDR3 runs to 18 residues. The full variable domain, completed using reference TRBV28 and TRBJ2-5, is DVKVTQSSRYLVKRTGEKVFLECVQDMDHENMFWYRQDPGLGLRLIYFSYDVKMKEKGDIPEGYSVSREKKERFSLILESASTNQTSMYLCASSLASGQGVRSETQYFGPGTRLLVL.

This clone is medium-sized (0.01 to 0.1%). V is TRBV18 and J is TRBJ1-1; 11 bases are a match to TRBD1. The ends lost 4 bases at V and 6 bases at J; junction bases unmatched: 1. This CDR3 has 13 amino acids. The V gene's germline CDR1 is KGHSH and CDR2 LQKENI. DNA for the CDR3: TGTGCCAGCTCACGGGACAGGGGGGCTGAAGCTTTCTTT. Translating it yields CASSRDRGAEAFF.

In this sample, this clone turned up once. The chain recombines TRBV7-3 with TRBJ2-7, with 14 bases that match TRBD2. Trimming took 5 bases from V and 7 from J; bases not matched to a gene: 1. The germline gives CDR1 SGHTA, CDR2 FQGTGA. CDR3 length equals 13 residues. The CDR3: CASSGTSGGEQYF. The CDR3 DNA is TGTGCCAGCAGCGGGACTAGCGGGGGTGAGCAGTACTTC.

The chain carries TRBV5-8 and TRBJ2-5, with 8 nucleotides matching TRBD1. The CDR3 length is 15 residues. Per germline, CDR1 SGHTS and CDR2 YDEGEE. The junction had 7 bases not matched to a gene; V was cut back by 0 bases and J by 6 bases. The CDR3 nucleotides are TGTGCCAGCAGCTTGGGGACAGGGACAACGAAGACCCAGTACTTC. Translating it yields CASSLGTGTTKTQYF.

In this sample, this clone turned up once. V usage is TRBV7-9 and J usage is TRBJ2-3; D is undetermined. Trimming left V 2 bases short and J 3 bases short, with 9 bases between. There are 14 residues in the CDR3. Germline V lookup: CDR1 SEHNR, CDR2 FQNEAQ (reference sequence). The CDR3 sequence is CASSLTYSTDTQYF. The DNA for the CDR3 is TGTGCCAGCAGCTTAACTTACTCTACAGATACGCAGTATTTT.

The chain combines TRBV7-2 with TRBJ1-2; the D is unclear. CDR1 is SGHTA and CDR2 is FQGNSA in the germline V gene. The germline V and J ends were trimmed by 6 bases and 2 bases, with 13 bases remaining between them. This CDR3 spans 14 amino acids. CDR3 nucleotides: TGTGCCAGCAGTCTACTGACACGAAACTATGGCTACACCTTC. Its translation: CASSLLTRNYGYTF.

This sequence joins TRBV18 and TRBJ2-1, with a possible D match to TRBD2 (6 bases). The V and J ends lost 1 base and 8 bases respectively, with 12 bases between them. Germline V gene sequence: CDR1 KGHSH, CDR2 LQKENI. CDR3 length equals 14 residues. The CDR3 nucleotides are TGTGCCAGCTCACCACAGTCTAGGAGGGATGAGCAGTTCTTC. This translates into CASSPQSRRDEQFF. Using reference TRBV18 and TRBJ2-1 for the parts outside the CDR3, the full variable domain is NAGVMQNPRHLVRRRGQEARLRCSPMKGHSHVYWYRQLPEEGLKFMVYLQKENIIDESGMPKERFSAEFPKEGPSILRIQQVVRGDSAAYFCASSPQSRRDEQFFGPGTRLTVL.

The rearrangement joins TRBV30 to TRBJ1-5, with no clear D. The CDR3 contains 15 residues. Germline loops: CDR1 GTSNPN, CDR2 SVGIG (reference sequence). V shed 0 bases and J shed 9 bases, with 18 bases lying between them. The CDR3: CAWSVPRTFSGPQHF. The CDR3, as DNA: TGTGCCTGGAGTGTACCCCGGACGTTCTCGGGGCCCCAGCATTTT.

CDR3 coding DNA: TGCGCCAGCAGCCCTGACAGGGGCAATCAGCCCCAGCATTTT. Encoded protein: CASSPDRGNQPQHF. V and J are TRBV5-1 and TRBJ1-5; the match to TRBD1 covers 7 bases. The CDR3 is 14 amino acids. V shed 4 bases, J shed 2 bases, and the junction held 3 bases outside the gene matches. CDR1 and CDR2 from the germline V gene are SGHRS and YFSETQ.

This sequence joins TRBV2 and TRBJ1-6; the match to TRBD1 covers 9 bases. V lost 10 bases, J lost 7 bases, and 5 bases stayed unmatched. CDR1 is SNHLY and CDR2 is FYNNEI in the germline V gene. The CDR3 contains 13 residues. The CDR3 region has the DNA TGTGCCACCGCCGGGACAGGGAATTCACCCCTCCACTTT. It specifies CATAGTGNSPLHF.

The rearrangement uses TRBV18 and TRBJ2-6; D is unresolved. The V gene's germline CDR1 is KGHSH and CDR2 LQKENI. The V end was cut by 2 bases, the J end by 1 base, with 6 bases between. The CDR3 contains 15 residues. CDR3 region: CASSPVQSGANVLTF. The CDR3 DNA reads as TGTGCCAGCTCACCAGTACAGTCTGGGGCCAACGTCCTGACTTTC.

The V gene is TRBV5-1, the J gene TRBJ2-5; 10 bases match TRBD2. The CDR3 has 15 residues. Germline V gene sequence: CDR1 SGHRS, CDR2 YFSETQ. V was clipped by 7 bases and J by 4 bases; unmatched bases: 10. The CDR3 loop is CASFQGTSDGETQYF. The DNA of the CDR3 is TGCGCCAGCTTTCAAGGGACTAGCGATGGAGAGACCCAGTACTTC.

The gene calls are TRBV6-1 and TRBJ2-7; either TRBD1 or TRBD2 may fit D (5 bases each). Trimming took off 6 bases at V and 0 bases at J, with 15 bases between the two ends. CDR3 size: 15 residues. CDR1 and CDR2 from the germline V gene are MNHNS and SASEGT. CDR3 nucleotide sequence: TGTGCCAGCAGCGGGGCCGGGACCAACTCCTACGAGCAGTACTTC. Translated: CASSGAGTNSYEQYF.